The source of this TCR beta chain is a study of T-cell reconstitution after alpha-beta-depleted transplantation in children. Findings and caveats of the study: The study traced high day-60 TCRbeta diversity in some patients to surviving recipient T cells and thymic progenitors.

This clonotype was seen only a few times. Antigen: not known. Unique molecular identifiers were built into the TCRbeta library. One entry per CDR3 protein results from TCRdb running MiXCR on the PCR reads. The sample holds some 300,000 distinct CDR3 sequences, around 10% seen once. The V and J ends lost 1 base and 3 bases respectively, with 9 bases between them. This CDR3 region has 14 residues. Germline-derived CDR1 and CDR2 are SGHVS and FNYEAQ. The TCR was taken from a boy under two years old with acute myeloid leukemia, due to receive a stem cell transplant. The genes are TRBV7-6 and TRBJ1-1, with D possibly matching TRBD1 (5 bases). The specimen comprised PBMCs, sampled before TCRalphabeta/CD19-depleted stem cell transplant. The CDR3 reads CASSLVVGDTEAFF. In nucleotides, the CDR3 is TGTGCCAGCAGCTTAGTCGTAGGGGACACTGAAGCTTTCTTT.